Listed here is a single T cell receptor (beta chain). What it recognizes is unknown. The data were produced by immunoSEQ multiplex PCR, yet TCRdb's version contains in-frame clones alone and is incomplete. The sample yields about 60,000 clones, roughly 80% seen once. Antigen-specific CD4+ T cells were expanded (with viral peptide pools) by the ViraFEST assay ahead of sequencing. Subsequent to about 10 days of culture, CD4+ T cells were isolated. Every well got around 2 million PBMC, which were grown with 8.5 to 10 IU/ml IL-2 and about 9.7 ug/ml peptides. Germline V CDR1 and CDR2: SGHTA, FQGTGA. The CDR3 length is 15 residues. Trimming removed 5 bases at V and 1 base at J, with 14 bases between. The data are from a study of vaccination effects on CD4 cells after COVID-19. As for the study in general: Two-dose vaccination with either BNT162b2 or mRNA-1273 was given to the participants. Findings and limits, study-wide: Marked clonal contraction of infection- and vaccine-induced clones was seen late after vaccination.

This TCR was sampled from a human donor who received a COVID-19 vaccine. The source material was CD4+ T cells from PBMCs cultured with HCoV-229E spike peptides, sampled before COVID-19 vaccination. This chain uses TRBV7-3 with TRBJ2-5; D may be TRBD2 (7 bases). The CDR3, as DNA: TGTGCCAGCAGCAGAAAAGGGGGGGCCCAAGAGACCCAGTACTTC. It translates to CASSRKGGAQETQYF.